The present T cell receptor (beta chain) was sequenced within a study of Ad26.COV2.S vaccination and SARS-CoV-2 variants (dated by TCRdb to 2020 to 2023). In terms of the full investigation: Donors in the vaccine arm were drawn from COV1001, a multicentre, randomized, double-blind, placebo-controlled phase I-IIa trial testing Ad26.COV2.S in healthy adults. Investigators did not know the trial group allocation while performing experiments and assessing outcomes. The TCR-sequenced set comprised around 32 samples: around 20 Ad26.COV2.S vaccine recipients, 5 placebo recipients and 8 SARS-CoV-2 convalescent individuals. The specificity and breadth of SARS-CoV-2-reactive T cell receptors after Ad26.COV2.S vaccination were assessed by TCRbeta repertoire sequencing. Dosing of Ad26.COV2.S was intramuscular, at either 5x10^10 or 1x10^11 viral particles, delivered as one shot or as two shots spaced 56 days apart. Trial participants were randomized into five groups of five, in which low-dose or high-dose Ad26.COV2.S was given once or twice, or placebo was given on both occasions.

In the paper's terms, the treatment or condition label means: roughly 20 received Ad26.COV2.S at low or high dose, single or two shots; several received placebo; per-sample allocation not given. Repertoires of vaccine and placebo recipients were sequenced from samples collected on day 63 after the first injection. In Cohort 1b, about 27 adults aged 18-55 years were enrolled at a single site in Boston, USA, between 29 July and 7 August 2020. Ad26.COV2.S was a replication-incompetent adenovirus type 26 vector that expressed a prefusion-stabilized SARS-CoV-2 spike protein derived from the original Wuhan strain. Broader findings and caveats from the paper: The study was not powered for comparison of responses between vaccine doses or regimens. It was noted by the authors that total T cell responses may have been underestimated by the TCR breadth and depth analyses. Spike-specific TCR breadth was higher in Ad26.COV2.S recipients than in placebo recipients (P = 0.0014). Substantial breadth of spike-specific CD8+ and CD4+ T cell responses was reported after vaccination. Comparable non-spike TCR breadth was observed between vaccine and placebo recipients, consistent with only spike being contained in the vaccine.

Clipping removes 4 bases from V and 3 bases from J, with 7 as the unmatched junction base count. According to the germline V gene (reference sequence), CDR1 reads LGHDT and CDR2 reads YNNKEL. The cysteine opens and the phenylalanine closes a CDR3 of 16 amino acids. Only the CDR3 DNA stays, 48 bases, in frame from base 1. The immunoSEQ Assay was used to sequence TCRbeta CDR3 regions. After extraction, genomic DNA underwent amplification by bias-controlled multiplex PCR, followed by high-throughput sequencing. In the paper's pipeline: To quantify the absolute abundance of each unique TCRbeta CDR3 region, sequences were collapsed and filtered. T cell fraction was estimated by normalizing TCRbeta template counts to usable DNA, which was measured by amplifying reference genes present in all nucleated cells. Repertoire TCRs were annotated as SARS-CoV-2-specific by exact matching of V gene, CDR3 amino acid sequence and J gene to a known reactive TCR set. MIRA supplied the reference SARS-CoV-2 TCR set, which was filtered for enrichment in COVID-19-positive ImmuneCODE repertoires so that public or cross-reactive TCRs were removed. Using the MIRA antigens, annotated TCRs were further analysed by specific ORF or by position within an ORF. Breadth was defined as the number of annotated unique rearrangements divided by the total number of unique productive rearrangements, and depth was defined as the summed frequency of the annotated unique rearrangements. Two-sided Wilcoxon rank-sum tests were applied when comparing TCR breadth between groups. TCRdb mirrors the immuneACCESS table, restricted to in-frame sequences. Some clones are absent from its copies; in checked studies, under half trace to an unresolved V gene, and the reason for the others is unknown. The V and J calls and clone size were taken over from that table, and D and trimming were inferred from the DNA. For this sample there are 300,000 to 350,000 clones; about nine tenths appear just once. Around 5.5% of the sample rests with the top ten.

Details on this clone: This receptor's antigen is unknown. No base quality information exists; no much larger clone differs at one position.

The chain uses TRBV3-1 (or the pseudogene TRBV3-2) and TRBJ1-3, and 9 junctional nucleotides match TRBD1. The sequences come from peripheral blood, collected in a trial of Ad26.COV2.S vaccine versus placebo. The sequence was obtained from a person between 18 and 60 years old who received the Ad26.COV2.S COVID-19 vaccine or a placebo. This receptor carries the CDR3 CASSLTGTGLGNTIYF. The base sequence is TGTGCCAGCAGCCTAACCGGGACAGGGCTTGGAAACACCATATATTTT.